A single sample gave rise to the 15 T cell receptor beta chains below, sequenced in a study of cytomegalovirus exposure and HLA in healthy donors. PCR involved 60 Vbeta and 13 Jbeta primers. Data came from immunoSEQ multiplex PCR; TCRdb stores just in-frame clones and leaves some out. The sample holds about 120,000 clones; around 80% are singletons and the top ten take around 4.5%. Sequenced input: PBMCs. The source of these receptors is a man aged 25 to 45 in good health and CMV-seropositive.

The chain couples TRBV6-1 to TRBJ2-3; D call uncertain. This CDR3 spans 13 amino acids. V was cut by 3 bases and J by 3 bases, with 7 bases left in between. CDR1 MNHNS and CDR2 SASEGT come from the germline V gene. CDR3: CASSDIATDTQYF. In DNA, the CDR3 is TGTGCCAGCAGTGACATTGCGACAGATACGCAGTATTTT.

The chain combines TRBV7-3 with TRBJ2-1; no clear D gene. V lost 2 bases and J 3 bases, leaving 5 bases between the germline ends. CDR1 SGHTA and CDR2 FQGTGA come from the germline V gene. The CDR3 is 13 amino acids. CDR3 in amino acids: CASSLWSYNEQFF. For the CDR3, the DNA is TGTGCCAGCAGCTTATGGAGCTACAATGAGCAGTTCTTC.

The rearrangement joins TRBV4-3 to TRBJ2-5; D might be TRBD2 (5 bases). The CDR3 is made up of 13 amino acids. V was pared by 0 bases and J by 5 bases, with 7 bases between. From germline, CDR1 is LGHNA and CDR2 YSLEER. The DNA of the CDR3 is TGCGCCAGCAGCCAAGACGGGGAGGAGACCCAGTACTTC. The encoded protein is CASSQDGEETQYF.

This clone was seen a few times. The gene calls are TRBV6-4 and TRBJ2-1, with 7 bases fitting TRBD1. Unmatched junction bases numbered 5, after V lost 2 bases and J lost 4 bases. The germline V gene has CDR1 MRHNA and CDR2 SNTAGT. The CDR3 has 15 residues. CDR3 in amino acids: CASSDGDRDYNEQFF. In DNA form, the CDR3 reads TGTGCCAGCAGTGACGGGGACAGAGATTACAATGAGCAGTTCTTC.

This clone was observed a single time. CDR3 in amino acids: CASSLGGLAGFEQFF. The CDR3 DNA sequence: TGTGCCAGCAGCTTAGGGGGTCTAGCCGGATTTGAGCAGTTCTTC. The chain couples TRBV7-9 to TRBJ2-1; possible D gene TRBD2, 5 bases. This CDR3 contains 15 residues. Trimming shortened V by 1 base and J by 9 bases, and 16 bases separated the two germline ends. The V gene's germline CDR1 is SEHNR and CDR2 FQNEAQ (reference sequence). The full variable domain, in which reference TRBV7-9 and TRBJ2-1 provide the parts outside the CDR3, is DTGVSQNPRHKITKRGQNVTFRCDPISEHNRLYWYRQTLGQGPEFLTYFQNEAQLEKSRLLSDRFSAERPKGSFSTLEIQRTEQGDSAMYLCASSLGGLAGFEQFFGPGTRLTVL.

In nucleotides, the CDR3 is TGTGCCAGCAGCTTAGTGAGTGGGGGGACTGAAGCTTTCTTT. Translated, it gives CASSLVSGGTEAFF. The J gene is TRBJ1-1, the V gene TRBV7-9; maybe TRBD1 (5 bases). The germline CDR1 and CDR2 sequences are SEHNR and FQNEAQ (reference sequence). The CDR3 sequence is 14 residues long. Deletions cut 1 base from V and 5 bases from J, with 11 bases between.

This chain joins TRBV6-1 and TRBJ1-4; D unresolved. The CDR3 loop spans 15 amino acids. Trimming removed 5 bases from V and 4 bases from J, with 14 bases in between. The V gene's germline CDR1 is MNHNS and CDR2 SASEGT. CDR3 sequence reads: CASSSALEGNEKLFF. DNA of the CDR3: TGTGCCAGCAGTTCCGCCCTGGAGGGTAATGAAAAACTGTTTTTT.

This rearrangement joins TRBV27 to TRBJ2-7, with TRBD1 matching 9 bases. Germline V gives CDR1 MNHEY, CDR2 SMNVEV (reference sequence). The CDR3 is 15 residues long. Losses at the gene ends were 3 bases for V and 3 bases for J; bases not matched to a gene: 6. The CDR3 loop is CASSFGDRADYEQYF. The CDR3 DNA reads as TGTGCCAGCAGTTTTGGGGACAGGGCGGACTACGAGCAGTACTTC.

The CDR3 spells CASSSAGGPGTGELFF. The CDR3 DNA sequence: TGCGCCAGCAGCTCAGCGGGGGGGCCTGGCACCGGGGAGCTGTTTTTT. The chain joins TRBV5-1 to TRBJ2-2, with 10 bases fitting TRBD2. The CDR3 extends over 16 amino acids. J lost 4 bases, V lost 3 bases, and 6 bases had no gene match. CDR1 is SGHRS and CDR2 is YFSETQ in the germline V gene.

In DNA form, the CDR3 reads TGTGCCAGCAGCGCCACTAGCGGGGTAGGGGAGACCCAGTACTTC. Amino acids: CASSATSGVGETQYF. The chain links TRBV25-1 to TRBJ2-5; 10 nucleotides match TRBD2. The CDR3 loop spans 15 amino acids. Germline CDR1 is MGHDK and CDR2 is SYGVNS. The V gene end was trimmed by 6 bases and the J gene end by 5 bases; junction bases not matched to a gene: 9.

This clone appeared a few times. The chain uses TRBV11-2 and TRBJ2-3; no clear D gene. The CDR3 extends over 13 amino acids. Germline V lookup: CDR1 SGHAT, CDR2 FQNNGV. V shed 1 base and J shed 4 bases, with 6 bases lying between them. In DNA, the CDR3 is TGTGCCAGCAGCTTAGTCCTTGCAGATACGCAGTATTTT. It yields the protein CASSLVLADTQYF. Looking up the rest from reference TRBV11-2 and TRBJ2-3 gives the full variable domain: EAGVAQSPRYKIIEKRQSVAFWCNPISGHATLYWYQQILGQGPKLLIQFQNNGVVDDSQLPKDRFSAERLKGVDSTLKIQPAKLEDSAVYLCASSLVLADTQYFGPGTRLTVL.

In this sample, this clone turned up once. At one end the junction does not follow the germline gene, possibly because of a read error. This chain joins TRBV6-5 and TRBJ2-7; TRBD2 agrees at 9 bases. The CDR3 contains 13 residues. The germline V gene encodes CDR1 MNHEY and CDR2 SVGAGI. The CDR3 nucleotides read TGTGCCTGCAGTTACGAGCGGGGGGCCGAGCAGTACTTC. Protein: CACSYERGAEQYF.

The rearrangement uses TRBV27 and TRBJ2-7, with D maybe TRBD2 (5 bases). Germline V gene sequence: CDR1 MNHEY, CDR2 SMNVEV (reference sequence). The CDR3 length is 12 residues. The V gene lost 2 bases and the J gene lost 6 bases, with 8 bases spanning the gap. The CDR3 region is CASSLRGREQYF. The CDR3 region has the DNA TGTGCCAGCAGTTTACGCGGGCGCGAGCAGTACTTC.

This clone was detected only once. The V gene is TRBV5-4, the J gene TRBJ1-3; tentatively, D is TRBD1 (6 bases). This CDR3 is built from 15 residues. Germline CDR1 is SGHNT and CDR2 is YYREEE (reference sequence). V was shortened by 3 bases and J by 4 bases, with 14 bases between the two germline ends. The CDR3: CASSYPGTKGNTIYF. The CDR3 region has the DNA TGTGCCAGCAGCTACCCGGGGACAAAAGGAAACACCATATATTTT.

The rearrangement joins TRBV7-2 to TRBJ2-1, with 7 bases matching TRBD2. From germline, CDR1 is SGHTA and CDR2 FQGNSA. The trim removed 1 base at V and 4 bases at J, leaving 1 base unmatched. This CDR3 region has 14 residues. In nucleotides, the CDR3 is TGTGCCAGCAGCTTAGGGGGGGGGTACAATGAGCAGTTCTTC. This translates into CASSLGGGYNEQFF.